This passage covers 8 T cell receptor beta chains from one sample sequenced in a study of vaccination effects on CD4 cells after COVID-19. With the ViraFEST assay, the study expanded antigen-specific CD4+ T cells using viral peptide pools, then sequenced them. Once cultured for under 11 days, the cells underwent separation to obtain CD4+ T cells. Vaccinated participants had no history of SARS-CoV-2 infection and tested negative for nucleocapsid antibodies. TCRdb's copy holds only in-frame clones and misses some; the assay was immunoSEQ multiplex PCR. This sample has about 28,000 clones; around 80% occur once, and the top ten carry approximately 31%. Antigens for these TCRs are unknown. The starting material was CD4+ T cells from PBMCs cultured with SARS-CoV-2 spike peptides, obtained before COVID-19 vaccination. These receptors were collected from a human donor who received a COVID-19 vaccine.

This clone was counted a single time. The chain joins TRBV6-5 to TRBJ2-6; D unclear. Trimming removed 0 bases from V and 12 bases from J, with 12 bases in between. CDR1 and CDR2 from the germline V gene are MNHEY and SVGAGI. The CDR3 runs 14 residues. CDR3 in amino acids: CASSYSRGIGVLTF. As DNA, the CDR3 is TGTGCCAGCAGTTACTCCCGAGGTATTGGCGTCCTGACTTTC.

This clone was counted between two and nine times. The gene calls are TRBV6-6 and TRBJ1-1; 7 nucleotides line up with TRBD1. V was pared by 8 bases and J by 2 bases, with 11 bases of the junction left unmatched. This CDR3 is built from 15 residues. CDR1 is MNHNY, CDR2 SVGAGI, per germline (reference sequence). In nucleotides, the CDR3 is TGTGCCAGCCGTAGGGGGGACAGCATTAACACTGAAGCTTTCTTT. Protein product: CASRRGDSINTEAFF.

This rearrangement joins TRBV27 to TRBJ1-2; 9 bases line up with TRBD1. The V segment lost 0 bases and the J segment 4 bases; nucleotides outside the gene matches: 9. Germline V gene lookup returns CDR1 MNHEY and CDR2 SMNVEV (reference sequence). The CDR3 is 17 residues long. CDR3 sequence (DNA): TGTGCCAGCAGTTTATCGAACAGGGGGCAACGGAGCTATGGCTACACCTTC. This translates into CASSLSNRGQRSYGYTF.

A few counts support this clone. The genes are TRBV28 and TRBJ1-5; D unclear. The CDR3 runs to 13 residues. In germline, CDR1 is MDHEN, CDR2 SYDVKM. V was clipped by 2 bases and J by 7 bases, with 9 bases between them. CDR3 nucleotide sequence: TGTGCCAGCAGTTTAAGTGTAGGGCAGCCCCAGCATTTT. It encodes CASSLSVGQPQHF.

The chain has TRBV20-1 and TRBJ2-1; D unresolved. This CDR3 region has 10 residues. V dropped 6 bases and J dropped 8 bases, with 8 bases sitting between them. CDR1 is DFQATT, CDR2 SNEGSKA, per germline (reference sequence). CDR3 loop: CSAADDEQFF. For the CDR3, the DNA is TGCAGTGCCGCGGACGATGAGCAGTTCTTC.

The rearrangement links TRBV11-3 to TRBJ1-1; D ambiguous. The CDR3 length is 13 residues. Trimming shortened V by 8 bases and J by 1 base, and 11 bases separated the two germline ends. Germline lookup yields CDR1 SGHNT and CDR2 YENEEA. CDR3 DNA sequence: TGTGCCAGCCCCTCTAACACGAACACTGAAGCTTTCTTT. This translates into CASPSNTNTEAFF. The variable domain in full, completed from reference TRBV11-3 and TRBJ1-1, reads EAGVVQSPRYKIIEKKQPVAFWCNPISGHNTLYWYLQNLGQGPELLIRYENEEAVDDSQLPKDRFSAERLKGVDSTLKIQPAELGDSAVYLCASPSNTNTEAFFGQGTRLTVV.

The V and J genes are TRBV2 and TRBJ1-6, with D perhaps TRBD1 (6 bases). There are 17 residues in the CDR3. The germline V and J ends were trimmed by 6 bases and 0 bases, with 15 bases remaining between them. CDR1 and CDR2 (germline): SNHLY, FYNNEI. The CDR3 DNA is TGTGCCAGCAGCAGGGGTGGGTCGAGCTCCTATAATTCACCCCTCCACTTT. Translating it yields CASSRGGSSSYNSPLHF.

This chain connects TRBV27 to TRBJ2-2; a possible D gene is TRBD2 (5 bases). Trimming took 3 bases from V and 7 from J, leaving 12 bases between them. The CDR3 covers 14 residues. Per germline, CDR1 MNHEY and CDR2 SMNVEV (reference sequence). The CDR3: CASSFFRESGELFF. The CDR3 nucleotides read TGTGCCAGCAGTTTTTTTCGGGAAAGCGGGGAGCTGTTTTTT.